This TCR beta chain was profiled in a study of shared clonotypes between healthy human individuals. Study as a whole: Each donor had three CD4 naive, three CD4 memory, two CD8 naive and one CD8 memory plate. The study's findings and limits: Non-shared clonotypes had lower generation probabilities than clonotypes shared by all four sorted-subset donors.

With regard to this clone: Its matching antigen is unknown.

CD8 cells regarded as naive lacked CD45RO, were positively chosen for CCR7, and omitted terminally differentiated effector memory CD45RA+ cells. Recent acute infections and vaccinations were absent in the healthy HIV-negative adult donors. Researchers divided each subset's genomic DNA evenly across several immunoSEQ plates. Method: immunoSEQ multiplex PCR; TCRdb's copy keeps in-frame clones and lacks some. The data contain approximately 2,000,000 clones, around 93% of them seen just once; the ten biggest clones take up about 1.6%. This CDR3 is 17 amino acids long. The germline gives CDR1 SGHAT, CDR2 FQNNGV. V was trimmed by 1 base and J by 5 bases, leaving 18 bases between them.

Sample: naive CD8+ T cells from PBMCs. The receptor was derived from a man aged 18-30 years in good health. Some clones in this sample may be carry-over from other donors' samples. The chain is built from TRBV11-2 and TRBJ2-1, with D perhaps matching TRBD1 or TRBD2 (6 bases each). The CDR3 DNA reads TGTGCCAGCAGCTTAGGCTTATGGGGGGCGCAGGACAATGAGCAGTTCTTC. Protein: CASSLGLWGAQDNEQFF.